This paragraph reports one T cell receptor (beta chain). This CDR3 is 17 amino acids long. Germline CDR1 is LNHDA and CDR2 is SQIVND (reference sequence). Unmatched junction bases numbered 11, after V lost 2 bases and J lost 8 bases. The Seattle patients, enrolled during active infection, were followed longitudinally. This entry comes from a study of blood T cell repertoires in COVID-19. Sequenced by immunoSEQ multiplex PCR; TCRdb stores in-frame clones only, minus some. The sample yields about 12,000 clones, around three quarters seen once. The TCR sequence derives from a man aged 55 to 70 with COVID-19, enrolled during active disease. The rearrangement uses TRBV19 and TRBJ1-6; 8 positions agree with TRBD1. The specimen sequenced was peripheral blood. DNA of the CDR3: TGTGCCAGTAGTATACTCCCGGGACAGGCGGCGCATTCACCCCTCCACTTT. As protein: CASSILPGQAAHSPLHF.